Below are 9 T cell receptor beta chains sequenced from a single sample in a study of post-analysis software for immune sequencing data. General study points: Compared with controls, patients had more of about 5 TRBV segments, including TRBV5-6, TRBV5-1 and TRBV20-1.

The library was made from cDNA and included unique molecular identifiers. TCRdb analysed the PCR reads with MiXCR anew, one entry per CDR3 protein. Here the sample spans 180,000 or so distinct CDR3 sequences, around 29% being singletons. Their antigens are not known. Sequencing was carried out using blood. These receptors all come from a girl aged 2-17 years with multiple sclerosis.

Notes on this clonotype: A much bigger clone sits one base away, suggesting this may be a read error. This chain uses TRBV4-1 with TRBJ1-2, with D possibly TRBD1 on 6 matching bases. The CDR3 has 15 amino acids. Germline-derived CDR1 and CDR2 are MGHRA and YSYEKL. CDR3 sequence: CASSQVGGRGYGYAF. DNA of the CDR3: TGCGCCAGCAGCCAAGTGGGTGGCAGGGGCTATGGCTACGCCTTC.

For this clonotype: This could be a read error, since a much larger clone is one nucleotide away. The chain carries TRBV12-3 or TRBV12-4 and TRBJ2-7, with D perhaps matching TRBD2 (5 bases). This CDR3 region has 13 residues. Trimming took 8 bases from V and 7 from J, leaving 18 bases between them. Here the CDR3 reads CASGQRNYNEQYF. Here the CDR3 DNA reads TGTGCCAGCGGGCAGCGGAACTACAATGAGCAGTACTTC.

The chain couples TRBV6-2 or TRBV6-3 to TRBJ1-5; weak D call: TRBD1 (5 bases). CDR1 MNHEY and CDR2 SVGEGT come from the germline V gene. The CDR3 loop spans 12 amino acids. The V and J ends lost 6 bases and 3 bases respectively, with 6 bases between them. CDR3 in amino acids: CASRDTNQPQHF. In nucleotides, the CDR3 is TGTGCCAGCAGGGACACCAATCAGCCCCAGCATTTT.

Points on this clonotype: Being one base from a much bigger clone, this may be a read error. V is TRBV11-2 and J is TRBJ1-2; 8 nucleotides match TRBD1. Germline V gene sequence: CDR1 SGHAT, CDR2 FQNNGV. The CDR3 totals 14 residues. This CDR3 is CAGSLGTGDYGYTF. Here the CDR3 DNA reads TGTGCCGGCAGCCTAGGGACAGGCGATTATGGCTACACCTTC. Full variable domain (outside the CDR3, taken from reference TRBV11-2 and TRBJ1-2): EAGVAQSPRYKIIEKRQSVAFWCNPISGHATLYWYQQILGQGPKLLIQFQNNGVVDDSQLPKDRFSAERLKGVDSTLKIQPAKLEDSAVYLCAGSLGTGDYGYTFGSGTRLTVV.

This clonotype was observed a few times. The chain is built from TRBV20-1 and TRBJ2-2, with a tentative D call TRBD1 (6 bases). The CDR3 length is 15 residues. Trimming took off 3 bases at V and 4 bases at J, with 15 bases between the two ends. The germline V gene encodes CDR1 DFQATT and CDR2 SNEGSKA (reference sequence). The CDR3 region is CSASRTGHGTGELFF. The CDR3 coding sequence is TGCAGTGCTAGCCGAACAGGGCATGGCACCGGGGAGCTGTTTTTT.

This clonotype was seen ten or more times. The rearrangement links TRBV6-5 to TRBJ2-1; 7 bases match TRBD2. The CDR3 has 15 amino acids. Unmatched junction bases numbered 5, after V lost 6 bases and J lost 0 bases. Germline V lookup: CDR1 MNHEY, CDR2 SVGAGI. The CDR3 DNA follows: TGTGCCAGCAGACAAGCGGGGAGCTCCTACAATGAGCAGTTCTTC. Its protein product is CASRQAGSSYNEQFF.

This clonotype was seen a few times. V usage is TRBV29-1 and J usage is TRBJ2-1, with TRBD1 as a possible D gene (6 bases). The CDR3 covers 15 residues. Trimming pared 4 bases from V and 7 bases from J, leaving 20 bases between. The germline V gene encodes CDR1 SQVTM and CDR2 ANQGSEA. The CDR3 loop is CSVVFGTILRNEQFF. Written as DNA, the CDR3 is TGCAGCGTTGTTTTCGGGACAATACTTCGTAATGAGCAGTTCTTC.

This clonotype was found a few times. The V call is TRBV28, the J call TRBJ1-5; no clear D gene. CDR3 length: 13 amino acids. Deletions cut 7 bases from V and 5 bases from J, with 12 bases between. CDR1 and CDR2 (germline): MDHEN, SYDVKM. The CDR3 here is CASTKWAYQPQHF. In DNA form, the CDR3 reads TGTGCCAGCACCAAATGGGCCTATCAGCCCCAGCATTTT.

This chain connects TRBV7-9 to TRBJ1-1; the D is unclear. Germline lookup yields CDR1 SEHNR and CDR2 FQNEAQ (reference sequence). The CDR3 totals 11 residues. Trimming took off 5 bases at V and 6 bases at J, with 7 bases between the two ends. Here the CDR3 reads CASSGQSEAFF. In DNA, the CDR3 is TGTGCCAGCAGCGGTCAATCTGAAGCTTTCTTT.